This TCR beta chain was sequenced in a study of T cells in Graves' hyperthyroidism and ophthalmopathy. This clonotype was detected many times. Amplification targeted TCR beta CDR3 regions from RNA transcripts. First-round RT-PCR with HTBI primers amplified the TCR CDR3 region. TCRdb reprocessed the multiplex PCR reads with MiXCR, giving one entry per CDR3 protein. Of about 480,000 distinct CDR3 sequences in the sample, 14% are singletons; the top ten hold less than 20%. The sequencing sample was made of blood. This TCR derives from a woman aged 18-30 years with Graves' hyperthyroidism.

The CDR3 coding sequence is TGTGCCAGTAGTATCCGGCATCGGGGAACTGAAGCTTTCTTT. Protein sequence: CASSIRHRGTEAFF. This chain uses TRBV19 with TRBJ1-1; D is unresolved. Between the trimmed V and J ends, which lost 3 bases and 5 bases, there was a span of 13 bases. Germline CDR1 LNHDA, CDR2 SQIVND (reference sequence). The CDR3 covers 14 residues.